The sequence of this TCR beta chain was determined in a study of blood T cell repertoires in COVID-19. The wider study: The United States, Italy and Spain supplied acute and convalescent COVID-19 samples.

Trimming took 4 bases from V and 5 from J, leaving 17 bases between them. The CDR3 contains 14 residues. Per the germline V gene, CDR1 is GTSNPN and CDR2 is SVGIG (reference sequence). The protocol was immunoSEQ multiplex PCR, while the TCRdb copy is restricted to in-frame clones and leaves out a portion. The sample lists approximately 50,000 clones; 65% to 85% were seen once. The receptor was derived from a man aged 80 or over with COVID-19, enrolled during active disease. The chain is built from TRBV30 and TRBJ1-2; D gene unclear. The sample taken for sequencing was peripheral blood. CDR3 sequence reads: CAWNLGRRGYGYTF. The CDR3 DNA reads TGTGCCTGGAATCTAGGCCGTCGAGGGTATGGCTACACCTTC.